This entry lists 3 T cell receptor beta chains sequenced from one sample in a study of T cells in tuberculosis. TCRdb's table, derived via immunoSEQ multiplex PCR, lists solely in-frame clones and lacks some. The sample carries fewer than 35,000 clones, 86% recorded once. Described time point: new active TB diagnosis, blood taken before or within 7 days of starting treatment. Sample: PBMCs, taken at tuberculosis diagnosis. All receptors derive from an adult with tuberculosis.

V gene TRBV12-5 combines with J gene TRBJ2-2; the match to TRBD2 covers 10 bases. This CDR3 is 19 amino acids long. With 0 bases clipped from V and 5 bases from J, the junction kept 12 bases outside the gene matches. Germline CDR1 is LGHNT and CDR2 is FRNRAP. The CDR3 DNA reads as TGTGCTAGTGGTTTGGTACCCAGCGGGAGGGCCGATGAAACCGGGGAGCTGTTTTTT. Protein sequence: CASGLVPSGRADETGELFF.

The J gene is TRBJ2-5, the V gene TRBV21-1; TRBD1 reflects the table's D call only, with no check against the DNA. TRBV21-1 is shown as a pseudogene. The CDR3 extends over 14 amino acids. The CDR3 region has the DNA TGTGCCAGCAGCAAAGATCTGGCAGAAGAGACCCAGTACTTC. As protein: CASSKDLAEETQYF.

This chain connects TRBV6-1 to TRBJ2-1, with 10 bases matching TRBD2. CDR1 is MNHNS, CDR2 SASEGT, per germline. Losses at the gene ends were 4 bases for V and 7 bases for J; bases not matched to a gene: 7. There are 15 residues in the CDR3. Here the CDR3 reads CASSVSSGGGNEQFF. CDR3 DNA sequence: TGTGCCAGCAGTGTTTCTAGCGGGGGAGGTAATGAGCAGTTCTTC.